The sample holds one count of the clone carrying this TCR beta chain. The antigen remains unidentified. This entry is derived from a study of radiation and T cells in renal cell carcinoma. Overall study context: Nephrectomy followed 15 Gy stereotactic body radiation by 4 weeks. Findings of the study overall: Pretreatment tumor biopsies were lacking, so baseline clonotypes are unknown. Top tumor clonotypes rose in blood 2 weeks post-radiation, then contracted.

Sample time point: blood 2 weeks post-SBRT. Treatment noted: 15 Gy SBRT to primary tumor, nephrectomy 4 weeks later. This renal cell carcinoma was of the clear cell type. Generated by immunoSEQ multiplex PCR, the TCRdb table keeps only in-frame clones and is missing some. The table lists 60,000 to 65,000 clones, around 76% of them singletons, with roughly 6.1% in the top ten. CDR1 is SGHRS and CDR2 is YFSETQ in the germline V gene. The V and J ends lost 4 bases and 1 base, in that order; junction bases with no gene match: 6. This CDR3 has 16 residues. J is TRBJ2-1 and V is TRBV5-1; 9 bases are a match to TRBD1. This sequence originates from a man aged 55 to 69 with renal cell carcinoma. The sequencing here drew on blood, taken from a patient whose treatment included radiotherapy and nephrectomy. CDR3 amino acids: CASSPGQGGSYNEQFF. The CDR3 DNA reads TGCGCCAGCAGCCCGGGACAGGGTGGGTCCTACAATGAGCAGTTCTTC.